This TCR beta chain is from a study of T cells in localized non-small cell lung cancer. Findings and limits, study-wide: Peak T cell clonality was found in uninvolved adjacent lung, exceeding tumor. Paired adjacent lung recovered a median around 62 of the top 100 tumor clones.

Remarks on this clone: Its cognate antigen is unknown.

Libraries were prepared by immunoSEQ multiplex PCR; TCRdb keeps only in-frame clonotypes and omits some of them. The repertoire has over 15,000 clones, around 86% of them found once; the top ten carry 25%. In germline, CDR1 is MGHRA, CDR2 YSYEKL. Trimming removed 0 bases at V and 3 bases at J, with 9 bases between. The CDR3 extends over 16 amino acids. The TCR originated in a female donor older than 55 with stage I lung adenocarcinoma. Sample: peripheral blood, taken before any cancer treatment. The V and J genes are TRBV4-1 and TRBJ2-6; D might be TRBD2 (6 bases). This chain's CDR3 is CASSQDGGVGANVLTF. The CDR3 nucleotides read TGCGCCAGCAGCCAAGATGGAGGGGTTGGGGCCAACGTCCTGACTTTC.